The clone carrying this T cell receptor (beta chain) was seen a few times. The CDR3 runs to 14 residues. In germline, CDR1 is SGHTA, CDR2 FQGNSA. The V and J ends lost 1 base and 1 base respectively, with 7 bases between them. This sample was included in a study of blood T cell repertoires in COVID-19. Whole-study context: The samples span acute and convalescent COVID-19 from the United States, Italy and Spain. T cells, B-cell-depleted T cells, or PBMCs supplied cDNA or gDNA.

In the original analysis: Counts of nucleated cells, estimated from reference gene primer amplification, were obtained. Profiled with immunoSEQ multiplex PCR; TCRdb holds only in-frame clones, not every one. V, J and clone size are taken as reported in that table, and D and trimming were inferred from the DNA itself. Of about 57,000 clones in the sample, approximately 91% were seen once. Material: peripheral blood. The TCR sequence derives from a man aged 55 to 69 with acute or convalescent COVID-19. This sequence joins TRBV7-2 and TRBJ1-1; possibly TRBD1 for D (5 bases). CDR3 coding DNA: TGTGCCAGCAGCTTAGAACAGGCGAACACTGAAGCTTTCTTT. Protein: CASSLEQANTEAFF.